This TCR beta chain was obtained from a study of blood T cell repertoires in COVID-19. Looking at the study overall: PBMCs, B-cell-depleted T cells, or T cells were the source of the cDNA or gDNA that made up the material.

Per the authors' pipeline: Amplified reference gene primers provided the basis for estimating nucleated cell counts. Here immunoSEQ multiplex PCR was the method, and the copy in TCRdb shows in-frame clones only, minus some. The V and J calls and the clone size are those of that table, but D and trimming were determined from the DNA. The sample gives about 52,000 clones, about 79% of which show up once; about 9.9% is in the top ten. The CDR3 extends over 13 amino acids. V was pared by 3 bases and J by 8 bases, with 4 bases of the junction left unmatched. The germline V gene has CDR1 SGHNT and CDR2 YYREEE (reference sequence).

Sequences were obtained from peripheral blood. The chain has TRBV5-4 and TRBJ1-2; 10 nucleotides agree with TRBD1. This TCR derives from a man older than 75 with COVID-19, enrolled during active disease. DNA for the CDR3: TGTGCCAGCAGCTCGAGGGACAGGGGCGGCTACACCTTC. Translating it yields CASSSRDRGGYTF. The full variable domain, in which reference TRBV5-4 and TRBJ1-2 provide the parts outside the CDR3, is ETGVTQSPTHLIKTRGQQVTLRCSSQSGHNTVSWYQQALGQGPQFIFQYYREEENGRGNFPPRFSGLQFPNYSSELNVNALELDDSALYLCASSSRDRGGYTFGSGTRLTVV.